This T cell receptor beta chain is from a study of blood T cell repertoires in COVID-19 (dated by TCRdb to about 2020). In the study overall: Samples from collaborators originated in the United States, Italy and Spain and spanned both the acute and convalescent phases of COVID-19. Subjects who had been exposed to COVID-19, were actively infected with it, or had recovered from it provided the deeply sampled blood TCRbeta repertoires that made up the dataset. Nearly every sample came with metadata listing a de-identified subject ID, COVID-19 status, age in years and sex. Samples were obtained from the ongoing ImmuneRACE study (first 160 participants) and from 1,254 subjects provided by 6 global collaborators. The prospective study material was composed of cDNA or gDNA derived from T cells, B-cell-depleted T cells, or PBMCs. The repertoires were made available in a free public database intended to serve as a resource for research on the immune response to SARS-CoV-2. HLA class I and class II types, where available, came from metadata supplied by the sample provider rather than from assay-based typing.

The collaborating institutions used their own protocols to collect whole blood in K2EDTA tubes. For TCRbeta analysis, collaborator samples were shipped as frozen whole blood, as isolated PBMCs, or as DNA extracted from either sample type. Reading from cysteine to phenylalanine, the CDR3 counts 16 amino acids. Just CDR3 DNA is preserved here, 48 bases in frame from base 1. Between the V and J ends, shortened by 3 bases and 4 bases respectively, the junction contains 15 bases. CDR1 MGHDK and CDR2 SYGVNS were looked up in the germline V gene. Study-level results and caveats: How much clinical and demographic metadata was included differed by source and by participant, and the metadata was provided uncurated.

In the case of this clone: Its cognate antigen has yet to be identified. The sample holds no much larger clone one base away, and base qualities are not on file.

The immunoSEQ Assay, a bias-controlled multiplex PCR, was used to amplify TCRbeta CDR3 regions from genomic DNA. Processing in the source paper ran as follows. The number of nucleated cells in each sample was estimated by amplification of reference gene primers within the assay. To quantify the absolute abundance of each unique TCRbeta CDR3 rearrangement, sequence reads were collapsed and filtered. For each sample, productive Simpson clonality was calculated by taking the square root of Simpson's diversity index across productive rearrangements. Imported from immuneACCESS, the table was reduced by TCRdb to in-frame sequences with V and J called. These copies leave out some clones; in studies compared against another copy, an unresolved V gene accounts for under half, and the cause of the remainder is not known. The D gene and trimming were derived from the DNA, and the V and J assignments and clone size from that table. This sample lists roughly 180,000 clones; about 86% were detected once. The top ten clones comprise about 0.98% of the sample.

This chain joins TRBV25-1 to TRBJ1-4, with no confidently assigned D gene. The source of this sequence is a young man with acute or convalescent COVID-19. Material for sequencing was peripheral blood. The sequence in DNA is TGTGCCAGCAGTGACCCCTCGGGGAGTGTTAATGAAAAACTGTTTTTT. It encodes CASSDPSGSVNEKLFF.